These 13 T cell receptor beta chains were sequenced from one sample in a study of cytomegalovirus exposure and HLA in healthy donors. The PCR employed 60 Vbeta primers together with 13 Jbeta primers. The protocol was immunoSEQ multiplex PCR, while the TCRdb copy is restricted to in-frame clones and leaves out a portion. Here the sample spans some 130,000 clones, approximately 8.9% being singletons. Sequencing input: PBMCs. The receptor set was obtained from a woman in her 40s in good health and CMV-seropositive.

The CDR3 here is CASSLGDIRGYTF. CDR3 coding DNA: TGTGCCAGCAGCTTAGGGGACATCCGCGGCTACACCTTC. The chain employs TRBV7-9 and TRBJ1-2, with D tentatively TRBD1 (6 bases). The CDR3 covers 13 residues. Germline V gene lookup returns CDR1 SEHNR and CDR2 FQNEAQ (reference sequence). Trimming shortened V by 1 base and J by 8 bases, and 11 bases separated the two germline ends.

This clone was observed a handful of times. This rearrangement joins TRBV5-4 to TRBJ2-5; D is possibly TRBD2 (7 bases). The CDR3 covers 14 residues. Germline V gene sequence: CDR1 SGHNT, CDR2 YYREEE (reference sequence). Trimming took 4 bases from V and 1 from J, leaving 11 bases between them. This chain's CDR3 is CASSEGGTQETQYF. CDR3 DNA: TGTGCCAGCAGCGAGGGGGGGACCCAAGAGACCCAGTACTTC. The whole variable domain, filled in from reference TRBV5-4 and TRBJ2-5, reads ETGVTQSPTHLIKTRGQQVTLRCSSQSGHNTVSWYQQALGQGPQFIFQYYREEENGRGNFPPRFSGLQFPNYSSELNVNALELDDSALYLCASSEGGTQETQYFGPGTRLLVL.

V usage is TRBV27 and J usage is TRBJ2-1; D call uncertain. The length of the CDR3 is 15 residues. V dropped 0 bases and J dropped 6 bases, with 12 bases sitting between them. Germline assignment: CDR1 MNHEY and CDR2 SMNVEV (reference sequence). Written as DNA, the CDR3 is TGTGCCAGCAGTTTATCCTCCACTCCCTTCAATGAGCAGTTCTTC. The encoded protein is CASSLSSTPFNEQFF.

CDR3 sequence reads: CASGRSPSSPLHF. The CDR3 region has the DNA TGTGCTAGTGGTCGGAGTCCCAGTTCACCCCTCCACTTT. The chain recombines TRBV12-5 with TRBJ1-6; D uncertain. This CDR3 has 13 amino acids. V was cut by 5 bases and J by 9 bases, with 11 bases left in between. Germline loops: CDR1 LGHNT, CDR2 FRNRAP.

This clone showed up just a few times. The chain uses TRBV11-2 and TRBJ1-1; possibly TRBD1 for D (6 bases). The ends were cut back, 5 bases at V and 1 base at J, with 14 bases in the middle. CDR1 and CDR2 from the germline V gene are SGHAT and FQNNGV. The CDR3 spans 15 residues. CDR3 loop: CASSPRQAGNTEAFF. The CDR3 DNA is TGTGCCAGCAGCCCCCGACAGGCTGGGAACACTGAAGCTTTCTTT.

The V and J genes are TRBV9 and TRBJ1-3; TRBD1 matches 12 bases. The CDR3 is 16 amino acids. Germline-derived CDR1 and CDR2 are SGDLS and YYNGEE. With 0 bases clipped from V and 8 bases from J, the junction kept 6 bases outside the gene matches. The CDR3 protein is CASSVGTGTGGDTIYF. The CDR3 DNA sequence: TGTGCCAGCAGCGTAGGAACCGGGACAGGGGGCGACACCATATATTTT.

The chain employs TRBV12-5 and TRBJ1-2; D is undetermined. V lost 1 base, J lost 8 bases, and 23 bases lay in between. This CDR3 has 17 residues. The germline gives CDR1 LGHNT, CDR2 FRNRAP. The CDR3 DNA follows: TGTGCTAGTGGTTTGGGCCCCTGGGCCCTCCTTCCTGAGGGCTACACCTTC. This translates into CASGLGPWALLPEGYTF.

The sample holds a few counts of this clone. The chain carries TRBV9 and TRBJ2-2; no clear D gene. Germline V gene lookup returns CDR1 SGDLS and CDR2 YYNGEE. The CDR3 runs 15 residues. The V gene lost 0 bases and the J gene lost 5 bases, with 11 bases spanning the gap. The CDR3 loop is CASSVDGLSTGELFF. For the CDR3, the DNA is TGTGCCAGCAGCGTAGATGGGCTTTCGACCGGGGAGCTGTTTTTT.

The chain has TRBV6-5 and TRBJ2-7; maybe TRBD1 (7 bases). V lost 2 bases and J 2 bases, leaving 13 bases between the germline ends. This CDR3 is 15 amino acids long. Germline V gene data show CDR1 as MNHEY and CDR2 as SVGAGI. CDR3 sequence reads: CASSYQGGQTYEQYF. In DNA, the CDR3 is TGTGCCAGCAGTTACCAGGGGGGACAGACCTACGAGCAGTACTTC.

This clone occurred a few times. The chain recombines TRBV10-3 with TRBJ1-1; the match to TRBD1 covers 12 bases. CDR3 length: 15 amino acids. Germline V gene sequence: CDR1 ENHRY, CDR2 SYGVKD. Trimming took 6 bases from V and 5 from J; bases not matched to a gene: 7. This CDR3 is CAIRLGTGGGTEAFF. CDR3 in DNA: TGTGCCATCAGGCTCGGGACAGGGGGCGGGACTGAAGCTTTCTTT.

J is TRBJ2-2 and V is TRBV4-1, with D perhaps matching TRBD1 (5 bases). The length of the CDR3 is 15 residues. CDR1 and CDR2 (germline): MGHRA, YSYEKL. The V end lost 5 bases, the J end lost 4 bases, and 14 bases lay between the germline ends. The CDR3 nucleotides are TGCGCCAGCAGCTCCCAGGGTGTTTTCACCGGGGAGCTGTTTTTT. Translation: CASSSQGVFTGELFF.

The chain couples TRBV6-5 to TRBJ1-1; TRBD1 matches at 8 bases. From germline, CDR1 is MNHEY and CDR2 SVGAGI. V dropped 2 bases and J dropped 4; count of bases not matched to a gene: 6. The CDR3 totals 15 residues. The chain's CDR3 is CASSYVQGAGTEAFF. CDR3 nucleotides: TGTGCCAGCAGTTACGTCCAGGGGGCCGGCACTGAAGCTTTCTTT.

The genes are TRBV5-4 and TRBJ2-3; 7 nucleotides match TRBD2. Losses at the gene ends were 4 bases for V and 4 bases for J; bases not matched to a gene: 6. From germline, CDR1 is SGHNT and CDR2 YYREEE (reference sequence). This CDR3 comprises 14 residues. The CDR3 here is CASSTLLAPDTQYF. The CDR3, as DNA: TGTGCCAGCAGCACCCTACTAGCGCCAGATACGCAGTATTTT.